Given below is one TCR beta chain in context. This clonotype was counted a few times. It lacks a known antigen. It has no much larger one-base neighbor in the sample; base qualities were not kept. Including the terminal cysteine and phenylalanine, the CDR3 comprises 13 residues. Of the read, only the CDR3 DNA is kept; its 39 bases are in frame from base 1. The V end loses 6 bases and the J end loses 5 bases, and a stretch of 11 bases separates them. CDR1 and CDR2, per the germline V gene, are MNHEY and SVGAGI. These data are taken from a study of human T cells and chemical hapten exposure (dated by TCRdb to about 2021). For the study in its entirety: For sensitization, 2% DPC in acetone was applied to a roughly 2 cm by roughly 2 cm area of upper inner arm skin. Throughout the roughly 25-week study period, patients were also given weekly therapeutic DPC doses on the scalp. Libraries were pooled for sequencing, and per-sample TCR yields varied mainly because of small differences in library volumes within the pool. Blood was sampled from patients pre-sensitization (week 0) and at 2, 6 and about 24 weeks after DPC sensitization. Patch tests used Finn chambers with 0.01% DPC on the upper back, scored after 6 days by International Contact Dermatitis Research Group standards. The patient cohort, mostly female, included alopecia areata with under or over 50% scalp involvement, alopecia totalis and alopecia universalis. Roughly 30 alopecia patients provided blood for TCR sequencing at one to four time points (pre-sensitization, 2, 6 and 24 weeks). Peripheral blood TCR repertoire changes were tracked in vivo in alopecia patients during primary and secondary sensitization to the hapten diphenylcyclopropenone (DPC). Beyond this particular receptor, the publication reports: Significantly more large CDR3 similarity clusters were formed by expanded TCRs than by pre-sensitization or healthy control sets, consistent with antigen-driven responses. After repeated subsampling, the strength of the expansion versus patch-test correlation and the threshold at which it became significant changed. A positive correlation was found between the number of PT1 expanded TCRs and patch test score, with significance reached at thresholds 8, 16 and 32 but not 4. The number of TCRs above 1 in 1000 frequency did not change with DPC sensitization; there was no evidence of global repertoire structure alterations. Because every patient had alopecia, a presumed autoimmune disease, the patients' immune response might differ from that of healthy individuals.

The method was RACE. Sequencing was performed on a NextSeq 500. During library preparation, unique molecular identifiers were attached to individual cDNA molecules so that TCRs could be counted quantitatively and reproducibly. Both TCR alpha and TCR beta chains were sequenced from each blood RNA sample. For the original study's pipeline: The median number of TCRs per sample was around 100,000, ranging from 23,224 to 690,600. V, J and CDR3 annotation of the TCR reads was carried out using the Decombinator software suite. Every sample was subsampled to the same number of TCRs (28,000) for the PS versus PT1 abundance plots. Expanded TCRs were defined as absent before sensitization and observed at least eight times at the 2-week time point. TCRdb trimmed public reads at Q25 via fastp, called clones via MiXCR and kept in-frame beta chains. A single entry per CDR3 protein holds the most common genes and DNA from its merged rows. For this entry, the V and J calls and clone size follow TCRdb and not the study's own pipeline. The sample table shows under 300,000 distinct CDR3 sequences, and approximately 7.5% are seen once. The ten largest clones represent roughly 1.2% of the sample.

Explained via the paper, the time point label denotes: pre-sensitization, week 0. Reading the label with the study, this specimen's treatment or condition is: therapeutic diphenylcyclopropenone sensitization with weekly scalp DPC. At each patch-test visit, blood was drawn before the patch test was applied. Patients were eligible if aged 18 to 70, diagnosed with alopecia and judged suitable for DPC therapy, and pregnant patients were excluded. Total RNA was extracted from unfractionated whole blood collected in Tempus Blood RNA tubes. The rearranged chain carries TRBV6-5 and TRBJ1-5; matching of 6 bases hints at TRBD1 as the D gene. Material: whole blood, obtained in connection with sensitization to the hapten diphenylcyclopropenone (DPC). The sequence came from a young man with alopecia areata. Some clones in this sample may be carry-over from other donors' samples. The CDR3 protein is CASRRGRDQPQHF. The nucleotides are TGTGCCAGCAGAAGGGGGAGGGATCAGCCCCAGCATTTT.